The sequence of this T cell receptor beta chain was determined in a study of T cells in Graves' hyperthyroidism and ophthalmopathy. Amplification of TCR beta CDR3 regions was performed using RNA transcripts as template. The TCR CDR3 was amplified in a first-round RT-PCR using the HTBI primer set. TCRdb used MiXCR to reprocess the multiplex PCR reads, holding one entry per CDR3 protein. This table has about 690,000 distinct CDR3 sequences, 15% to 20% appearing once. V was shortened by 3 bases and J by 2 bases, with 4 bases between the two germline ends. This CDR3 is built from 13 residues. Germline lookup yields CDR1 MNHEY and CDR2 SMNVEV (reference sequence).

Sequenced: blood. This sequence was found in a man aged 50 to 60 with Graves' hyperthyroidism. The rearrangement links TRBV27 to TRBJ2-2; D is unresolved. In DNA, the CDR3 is TGTGCCAGCAGTTTCCATAACACCGGGGAGCTGTTTTTT. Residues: CASSFHNTGELFF.